One sample yielded the 20 T cell receptor beta chains listed below, sequenced in a study of graft-versus-host responses after intestinal transplantation. For these receptors, no antigen is known. Using immunoSEQ multiplex PCR, the repertoire was profiled, and TCRdb retains in-frame clones only, with some absent. Of around 110,000 clones listed, 85% to 95% are singletons. This specimen was unstimulated CD4+ T cells sorted from spleen or lymph node cells, taken before transplant. The source of these receptors is a human donor who was the organ donor for an intestinal transplant.

This chain links TRBV28 with TRBJ2-3; 8 nucleotides agree with TRBD2. The V segment lost 5 bases and the J segment 3 bases; nucleotides outside the gene matches: 7. Germline CDR1 reads MDHEN; CDR2 reads SYDVKM. The CDR3 has 15 residues. The CDR3 here is CASSPLGLATDTQYF. CDR3 in DNA: TGTGCCAGCAGTCCACTCGGACTAGCAACAGATACGCAGTATTTT.

This chain connects TRBV6-1 to TRBJ1-2; D call uncertain. The CDR3 runs 14 residues. V shed 2 bases and J shed 4 bases, with 11 bases lying between them. The V gene's germline CDR1 is MNHNS and CDR2 SASEGT. The chain's CDR3 is CASSESTSSYGYTF. The CDR3 DNA is TGTGCCAGCAGTGAATCGACATCAAGCTATGGCTACACCTTC.

This chain links TRBV5-4 with TRBJ2-7; TRBD2 matches at 14 bases. The CDR3 length is 16 residues. V trimming: 3 bases; J trimming: 6 bases; junction bases outside the gene matches: 8. In germline, CDR1 is SGHNT, CDR2 YYREEE (reference sequence). The CDR3 region has the DNA TGTGCCAGCAGCTATGGACTAGCGGGAGGAGTGGCCGAGCAGTACTTC. Protein sequence: CASSYGLAGGVAEQYF.

This clone was seen once. One end of the junction varies from germline; a read error may be responsible. The chain joins TRBV5-1 to TRBJ2-3, with D unclear. Germline V gene data show CDR1 as SGHRS and CDR2 as YFSETQ. The CDR3 has 13 residues. In DNA form, the CDR3 reads TGCACCAGCAGCGAACCCAGCACAGATACGCAGTATTTT. Protein: CTSSEPSTDTQYF.

The chain employs TRBV5-4 and TRBJ2-3, with 10 bases identical to TRBD2. V lost 3 bases, J lost 3 bases, and 7 bases stayed unmatched. Germline V gene lookup returns CDR1 SGHNT and CDR2 YYREEE (reference sequence). The CDR3 covers 16 residues. The CDR3 DNA follows: TGTGCCAGCAGCTCTGCTAGCGGGAGAGGAACAGATACGCAGTATTTT. It is translated as CASSSASGRGTDTQYF.

The sample holds one count of this clone. The V call is TRBV10-3, the J call TRBJ1-2, with TRBD1 matching 9 bases. Germline V gives CDR1 ENHRY, CDR2 SYGVKD. CDR3 size: 14 residues. V shed 5 bases, J shed 6 bases, and the junction held 7 bases outside the gene matches. CDR3 loop: CAISPGQGVNGYTF. The DNA of the CDR3 is TGTGCCATCAGTCCGGGACAGGGAGTAAATGGCTACACCTTC.

This chain links TRBV2 with TRBJ2-3, with D perhaps given as TRBD1 or TRBD2 (5 bases each). The CDR3 runs to 14 residues. V shed 4 bases and J shed 3 bases, with 11 bases lying between them. Germline loops: CDR1 SNHLY, CDR2 FYNNEI. CDR3 residues: CASSVGVWTDTQYF. The CDR3 coding sequence is TGTGCCAGCAGTGTGGGGGTATGGACAGATACGCAGTATTTT.

The V call is TRBV19, the J call TRBJ2-2; 7 positions match TRBD1. The CDR3 contains 18 residues. Looked up from germline, CDR1 is LNHDA and CDR2 is SQIVND (reference sequence). Unmatched junction bases numbered 12, after V lost 5 bases and J lost 0 bases. Written as DNA, the CDR3 is TGTGCCAGTAGTTCTCCCTACTTCGGACAGGCGAACACCGGGGAGCTGTTTTTT. It translates to CASSSPYFGQANTGELFF. The whole variable domain, remainder taken from reference TRBV19 and TRBJ2-2, is DGGITQSPKYLFRKEGQNVTLSCEQNLNHDAMYWYRQDPGQGLRLIYYSQIVNDFQKGDIAEGYSVSREKKESFPLTVTSAQKNPTAFYLCASSSPYFGQANTGELFFGEGSRLTVL.

The chain carries TRBV28 and TRBJ2-1; possible D gene TRBD1, 7 bases. This CDR3 has 20 amino acids. Between the trimmed V and J ends, which lost 0 bases and 10 bases, there was a span of 31 bases. Germline CDR1 MDHEN, CDR2 SYDVKM. The CDR3 reads CASSLWPPRLGTDPSREQFF. For the CDR3, the DNA is TGTGCCAGCAGTTTATGGCCCCCCCGACTAGGGACAGATCCCTCGAGGGAGCAGTTCTTC.

The gene calls are TRBV6-6 and TRBJ1-1; the D gene is possibly TRBD1 (5 bases). The CDR3 runs 13 residues. V lost 4 bases and J lost 4, with 10 bases in between. CDR1 and CDR2 from the germline V gene are MNHNY and SVGAGI (reference sequence). The CDR3 reads CASSSEGTTEAFF. Written as DNA, the CDR3 is TGTGCCAGCAGTTCAGAGGGGACCACTGAAGCTTTCTTT.

V and J are TRBV28 and TRBJ1-1; D is perhaps TRBD1 (6 bases). The CDR3 has 15 amino acids. Trimming removed 4 bases from V and 1 base from J, with 13 bases in between. Germline V gene lookup returns CDR1 MDHEN and CDR2 SYDVKM. CDR3 in amino acids: CASSSSGGGNTEAFF. The CDR3 nucleotides are TGTGCCAGCAGTTCATCGGGGGGCGGGAACACTGAAGCTTTCTTT.

This clone was picked up a small number of times. The chain's CDR3 is CASSPSSITSGRSSYNEQFF. As DNA, the CDR3 is TGTGCCAGCTCACCCAGCTCAATAACTAGCGGGAGGAGCTCCTACAATGAGCAGTTCTTC. The chain carries TRBV18 and TRBJ2-1, with 12 bases that match TRBD2. The CDR3 loop spans 20 amino acids. Germline loops: CDR1 KGHSH, CDR2 LQKENI. V lost 3 bases to trimming and J lost 0 bases; unmatched junction nucleotides: 12.

A single count supports this clone. The chain links TRBV5-1 to TRBJ2-5; 7 bases map to TRBD2. The CDR3 runs to 14 residues. The V gene's germline CDR1 is SGHRS and CDR2 YFSETQ. V shed 5 bases and J 1 base; nucleotides not matched to a gene: 5. The DNA of the CDR3 is TGCGCCAGCAGTGTTAGCGGGCTCCAAGAGACCCAGTACTTC. Its protein product is CASSVSGLQETQYF.

The sample holds one count of this clone. The genes are TRBV30 and TRBJ2-3, with 10 bases fitting TRBD2. The V gene end was trimmed by 4 bases and the J gene end by 3 bases; junction bases not matched to a gene: 10. The V gene's germline CDR1 is GTSNPN and CDR2 SVGIG (reference sequence). The CDR3 totals 16 residues. This CDR3 is CAWNALQAGGTDTQYF. The DNA for the CDR3 is TGTGCCTGGAACGCCTTGCAAGCGGGAGGGACAGATACGCAGTATTTT.

The V and J genes are TRBV4-2 and TRBJ2-1, with 7 bases identical to TRBD1. Trimming at V came to 5 bases and at J to 6 bases, leaving 4 bases not matched to a gene. Germline assignment: CDR1 LGHNA and CDR2 YNFKEQ. The CDR3 contains 13 residues. CDR3 protein: CASSSTGFNEQFF. CDR3 sequence (DNA): TGTGCCAGCAGCTCGACAGGGTTCAATGAGCAGTTCTTC.

The rearrangement links TRBV7-2 to TRBJ2-3; weak D call: TRBD2 (6 bases). The CDR3 runs 14 residues. Germline V gene sequence: CDR1 SGHTA, CDR2 FQGNSA. Trimming cost V 5 bases and J 4 bases, with 13 bases left between them. CDR3 amino acids: CASSRLGRADTQYF. CDR3 DNA sequence: TGTGCCAGCAGCCGACTAGGCCGGGCAGATACGCAGTATTTT.

The chain links TRBV11-2 to TRBJ2-7, with 10 bases that match TRBD1. Germline CDR1 SGHAT, CDR2 FQNNGV. Trimming took 5 bases from V and 1 from J; bases not matched to a gene: 2. This CDR3 is 14 amino acids long. The CDR3 DNA is TGTGCCAGCAGCCCGGGACAGGGGTCCTACGAGCAGTACTTC. Amino acid sequence: CASSPGQGSYEQYF.

This clone was recorded a few times. This chain links TRBV28 with TRBJ1-5, with a weak D call TRBD1 (6 bases). The germline CDR1 and CDR2 sequences are MDHEN and SYDVKM. Trimming pared 7 bases from V and 4 bases from J, leaving 17 bases between. The CDR3 extends over 15 amino acids. CDR3 residues: CASKGSGDLNQPQHF. In DNA, the CDR3 is TGTGCCAGCAAAGGATCAGGGGACCTTAATCAGCCCCAGCATTTT. The variable domain in full, completed from reference TRBV28 and TRBJ1-5, reads DVKVTQSSRYLVKRTGEKVFLECVQDMDHENMFWYRQDPGLGLRLIYFSYDVKMKEKGDIPEGYSVSREKKERFSLILESASTNQTSMYLCASKGSGDLNQPQHFGDGTRLSIL.

V gene TRBV9 combines with J gene TRBJ2-6; D not certain. Trimming removed 0 bases at V and 4 bases at J, with 11 bases between. The CDR3 extends over 16 amino acids. The germline CDR1 and CDR2 sequences are SGDLS and YYNGEE. The CDR3 is CASSVALFLGANVLTF. The CDR3, as DNA: TGTGCCAGCAGCGTAGCTTTGTTTTTGGGGGCCAACGTCCTGACTTTC.

The rearrangement links TRBV18 to TRBJ2-3; D not certain. Per the germline V gene, CDR1 is KGHSH and CDR2 is LQKENI. V was pared by 1 base and J by 5 bases, with 16 bases between. This CDR3 has 16 amino acids. This CDR3 is CASSPRAVPAQDTQYF. In nucleotides, the CDR3 is TGTGCCAGCTCACCACGGGCAGTCCCCGCCCAAGATACGCAGTATTTT.